This section outlines one T cell receptor (beta chain) sequence together with its context. Its antigen is currently unknown. The data are from a study of cytomegalovirus exposure and HLA in healthy donors. Across the whole study: Samples from HLA-typed donors yielded about 85 million unique TCRs in an early data release. Study observations and caveats: Cytomegalovirus association was listed for roughly 160 TCR beta chains. An analysis that was carried out later associated approximately 17,000 TCR beta sequences with HLA alleles at 0.05 false discovery rate.

V lost 0 bases, J lost 10 bases, and 14 bases lay in between. CDR3 length equals 15 residues. Germline V lookup: CDR1 SGHDT, CDR2 YYEEEE. With 60 Vbeta and 13 Jbeta primers, the PCR was carried out. Assay: immunoSEQ multiplex PCR; the TCRdb copy retains only in-frame clones and omits some. The sample shows about 72,000 clones, and about 2.9% sits with its ten largest clones. Sequenced material: PBMCs. This chain links TRBV5-6 with TRBJ1-6; no definite D call. This TCR was sampled from a man aged 35-49 years in good health and CMV-seronegative. The CDR3, as DNA: TGTGCCAGCAGCTTGGACGGTTTCGAGGAATCACCCCTCCACTTT. Its translation is CASSLDGFEESPLHF.